This T cell receptor (beta chain) emerged from a study of OX40 agonist ivuxolimab in advanced cancers. Study as a whole: Three patients got partial responses; one had hepatocellular carcinoma and two had cutaneous melanoma. Study outcomes and limitations: There were also nonresponders showing low normalized T-cell clonal expansion.

Autoimmune disease history or systemic immunosuppression excluded patients. This clone was detected only once. The antigen remains unidentified. Germline V CDR1 and CDR2: MNHNY, SVGAGI (reference sequence). The CDR3 runs 15 residues. Trimming took 0 bases from V and 5 from J, leaving 11 bases between them. Libraries were prepared by immunoSEQ multiplex PCR; TCRdb keeps only in-frame clonotypes and omits some of them. The sample lists fewer than 65,000 clones, approximately 94% seen once, with roughly a fifth in the top ten. This specimen consisted of CD4+ or CD8+ T cells sorted from blood, obtained in a trial of the OX40 agonist ivuxolimab. The TCR originated in an adult with an advanced solid tumor such as melanoma, head and neck, liver or kidney cancer. This sequence joins TRBV6-6 and TRBJ1-5, with D unresolved. This CDR3 reads CASSYSTVKDQPQHF. The CDR3 coding sequence is TGTGCCAGCAGTTACTCAACAGTTAAGGATCAGCCCCAGCATTTT.